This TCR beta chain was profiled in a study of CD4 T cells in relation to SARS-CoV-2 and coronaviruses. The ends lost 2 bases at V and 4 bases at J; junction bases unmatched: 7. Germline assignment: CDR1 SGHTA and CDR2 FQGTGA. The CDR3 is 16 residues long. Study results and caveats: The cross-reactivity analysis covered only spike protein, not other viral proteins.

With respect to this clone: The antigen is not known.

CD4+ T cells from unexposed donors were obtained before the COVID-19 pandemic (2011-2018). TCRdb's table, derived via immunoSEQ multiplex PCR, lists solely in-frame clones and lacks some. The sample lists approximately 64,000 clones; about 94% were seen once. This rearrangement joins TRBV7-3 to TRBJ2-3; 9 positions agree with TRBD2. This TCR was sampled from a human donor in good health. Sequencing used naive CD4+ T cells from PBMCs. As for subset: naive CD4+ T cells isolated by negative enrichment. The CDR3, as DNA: TGTGCCAGCAGCTTATTTGCGGGAGGGTCACCAGATACGCAGTATTTT. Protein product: CASSLFAGGSPDTQYF.